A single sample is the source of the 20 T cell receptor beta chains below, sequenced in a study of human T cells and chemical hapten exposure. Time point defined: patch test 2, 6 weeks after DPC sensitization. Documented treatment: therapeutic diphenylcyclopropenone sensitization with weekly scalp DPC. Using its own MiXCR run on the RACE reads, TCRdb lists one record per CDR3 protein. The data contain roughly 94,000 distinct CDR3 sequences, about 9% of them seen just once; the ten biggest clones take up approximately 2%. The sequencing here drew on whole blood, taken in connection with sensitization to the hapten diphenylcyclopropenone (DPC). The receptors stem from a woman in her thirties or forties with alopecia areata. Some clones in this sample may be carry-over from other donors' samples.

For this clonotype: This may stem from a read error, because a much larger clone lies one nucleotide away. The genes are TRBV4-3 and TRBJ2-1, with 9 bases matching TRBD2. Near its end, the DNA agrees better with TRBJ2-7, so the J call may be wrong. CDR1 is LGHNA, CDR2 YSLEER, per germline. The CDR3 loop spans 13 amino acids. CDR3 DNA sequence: TGCGCCAGCCGGGGGCTAGCGGGGAATGAGCAGTACTTC. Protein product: CASRGLAGNEQYF.

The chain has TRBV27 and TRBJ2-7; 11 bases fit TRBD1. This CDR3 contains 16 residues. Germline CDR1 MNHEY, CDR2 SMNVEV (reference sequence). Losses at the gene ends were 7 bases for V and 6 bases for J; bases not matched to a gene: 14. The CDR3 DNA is TGTGCCAGCACTTCACCTGGACAGGGGGCATCGAGCGAGCAGTACTTC. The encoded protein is CASTSPGQGASSEQYF.

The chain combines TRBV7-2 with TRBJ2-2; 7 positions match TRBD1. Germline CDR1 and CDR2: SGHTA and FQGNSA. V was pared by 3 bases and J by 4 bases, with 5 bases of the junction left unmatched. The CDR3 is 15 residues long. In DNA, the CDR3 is TGTGCCAGCAGCTTTTTTCCAGGGGGCACCGGGGAGCTGTTTTTT. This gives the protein CASSFFPGGTGELFF.

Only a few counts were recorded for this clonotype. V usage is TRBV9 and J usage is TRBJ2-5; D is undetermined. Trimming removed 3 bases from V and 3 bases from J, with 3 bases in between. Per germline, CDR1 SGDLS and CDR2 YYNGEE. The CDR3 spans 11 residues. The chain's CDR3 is CASSEEETQYF. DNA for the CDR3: TGTGCCAGCAGCGAGGAAGAGACCCAGTACTTC.

The DNA for the CDR3 is TGTGCCAGCAGTTACTGGTTGACAGGGGGGACACCCCTCCACTTT. Residues: CASSYWLTGGTPLHF. The chain uses TRBV6-5 and TRBJ1-6, with 9 bases aligning to TRBD1. The CDR3 covers 15 residues. J lost 11 bases, V lost 1 base, and 6 bases had no gene match. CDR1 and CDR2 (germline): MNHEY, SVGAGI.

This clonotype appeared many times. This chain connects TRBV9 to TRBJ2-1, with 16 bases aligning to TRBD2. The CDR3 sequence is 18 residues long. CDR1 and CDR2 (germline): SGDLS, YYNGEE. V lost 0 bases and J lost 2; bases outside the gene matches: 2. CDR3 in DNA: TGTGCCAGCAGCGTAGCGGGACTAGCGGGAGGGACCTACAATGAGCAGTTCTTC. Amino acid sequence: CASSVAGLAGGTYNEQFF.

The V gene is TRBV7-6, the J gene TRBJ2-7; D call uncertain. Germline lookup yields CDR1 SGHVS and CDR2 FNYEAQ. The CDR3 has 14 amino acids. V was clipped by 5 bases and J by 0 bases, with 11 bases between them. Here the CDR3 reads CASSPTPGSYEQYF. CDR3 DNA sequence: TGTGCCAGCAGCCCGACTCCTGGCTCCTACGAGCAGTACTTC.

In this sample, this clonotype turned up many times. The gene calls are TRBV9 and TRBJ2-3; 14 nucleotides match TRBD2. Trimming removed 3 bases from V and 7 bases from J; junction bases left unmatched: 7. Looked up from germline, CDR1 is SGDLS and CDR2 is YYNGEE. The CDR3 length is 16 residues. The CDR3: CASSGLAGGRGNTQYF. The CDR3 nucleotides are TGTGCCAGCAGCGGACTAGCGGGAGGGCGAGGAAATACGCAGTATTTT.

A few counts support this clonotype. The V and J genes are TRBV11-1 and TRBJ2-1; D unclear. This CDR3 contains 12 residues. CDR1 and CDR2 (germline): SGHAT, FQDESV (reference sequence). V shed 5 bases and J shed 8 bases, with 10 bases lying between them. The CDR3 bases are TGTGCCAGCAGCCTACATGGCGATGAGCAGTTCTTC. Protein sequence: CASSLHGDEQFF.

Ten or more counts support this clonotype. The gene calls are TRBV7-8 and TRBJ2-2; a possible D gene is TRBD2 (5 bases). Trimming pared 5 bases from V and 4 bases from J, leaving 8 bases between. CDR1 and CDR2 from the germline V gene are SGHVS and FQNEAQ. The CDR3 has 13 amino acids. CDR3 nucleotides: TGTGCCAGCAGCCCGGGAATCACCGGGGAGCTGTTTTTT. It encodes CASSPGITGELFF.

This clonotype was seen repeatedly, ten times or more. The CDR3 protein is CASSWGTANYGYTF. The CDR3 DNA follows: TGTGCCAGCAGTTGGGGGACAGCTAACTATGGCTACACCTTC. This chain links TRBV6-6 with TRBJ1-2, with 7 bases that match TRBD1. The germline CDR1 and CDR2 sequences are MNHNY and SVGAGI (reference sequence). The CDR3 length is 14 residues. V was clipped by 4 bases and J by 0 bases; unmatched bases: 2.

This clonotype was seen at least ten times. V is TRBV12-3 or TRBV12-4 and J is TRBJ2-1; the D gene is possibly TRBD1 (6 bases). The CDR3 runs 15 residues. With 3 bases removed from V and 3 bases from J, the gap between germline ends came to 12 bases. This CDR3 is CASSFGTIVYNEQFF. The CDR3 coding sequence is TGTGCCAGCAGTTTTGGGACAATTGTCTACAATGAGCAGTTCTTC.

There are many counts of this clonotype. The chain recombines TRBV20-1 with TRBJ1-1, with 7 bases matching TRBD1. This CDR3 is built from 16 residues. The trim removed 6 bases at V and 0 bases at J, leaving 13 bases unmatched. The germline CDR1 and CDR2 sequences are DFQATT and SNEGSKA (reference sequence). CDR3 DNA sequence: TGCAGTGCGATCACTCCCCGACAGGGCTTGAACACTGAAGCTTTCTTT. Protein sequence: CSAITPRQGLNTEAFF.

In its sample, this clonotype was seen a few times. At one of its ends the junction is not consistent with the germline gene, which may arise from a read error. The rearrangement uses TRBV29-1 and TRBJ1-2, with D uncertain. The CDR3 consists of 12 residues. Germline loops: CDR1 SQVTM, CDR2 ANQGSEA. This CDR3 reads CGVARANYGYTF. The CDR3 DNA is TGCGGCGTAGCCCGGGCCAACTATGGCTACACCTTC.

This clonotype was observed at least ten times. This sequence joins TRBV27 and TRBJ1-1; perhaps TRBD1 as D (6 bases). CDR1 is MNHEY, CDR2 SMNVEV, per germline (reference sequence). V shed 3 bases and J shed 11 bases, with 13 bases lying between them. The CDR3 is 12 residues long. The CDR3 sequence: CASSFPGAEAFF. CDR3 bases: TGTGCCAGCAGTTTTCCGGGGGCGGAGGCTTTCTTT.

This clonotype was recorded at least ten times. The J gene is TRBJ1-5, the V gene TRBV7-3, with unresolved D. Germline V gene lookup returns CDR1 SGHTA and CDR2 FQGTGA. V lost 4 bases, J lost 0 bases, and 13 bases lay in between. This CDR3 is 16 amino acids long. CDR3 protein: CASSYGRGDSNQPQHF. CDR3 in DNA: TGTGCCAGCAGCTATGGACGGGGAGATAGCAATCAGCCCCAGCATTTT.

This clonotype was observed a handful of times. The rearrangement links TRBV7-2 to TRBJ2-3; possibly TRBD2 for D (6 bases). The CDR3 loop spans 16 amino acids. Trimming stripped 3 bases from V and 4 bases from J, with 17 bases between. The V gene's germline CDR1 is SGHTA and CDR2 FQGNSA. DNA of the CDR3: TGTGCCAGCAGCTTCTTTTCGGCGGGGCGGGCAGATACGCAGTATTTT. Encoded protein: CASSFFSAGRADTQYF.

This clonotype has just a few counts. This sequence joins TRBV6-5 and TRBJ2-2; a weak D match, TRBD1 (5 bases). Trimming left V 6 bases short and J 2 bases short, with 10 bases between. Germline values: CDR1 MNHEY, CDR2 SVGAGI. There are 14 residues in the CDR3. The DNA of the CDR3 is TGTGCCAGCAGCTTGACAGATAACACCGGGGAGCTGTTTTTT. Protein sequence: CASSLTDNTGELFF.

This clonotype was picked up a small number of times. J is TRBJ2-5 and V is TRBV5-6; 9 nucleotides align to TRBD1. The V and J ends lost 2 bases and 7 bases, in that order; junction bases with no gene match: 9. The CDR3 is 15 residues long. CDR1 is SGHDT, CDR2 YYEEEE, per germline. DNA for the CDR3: TGTGCCAGCAGCTTAAGGGCTGGACAGGGGTGGACCCAGTACTTC. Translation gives CASSLRAGQGWTQYF.

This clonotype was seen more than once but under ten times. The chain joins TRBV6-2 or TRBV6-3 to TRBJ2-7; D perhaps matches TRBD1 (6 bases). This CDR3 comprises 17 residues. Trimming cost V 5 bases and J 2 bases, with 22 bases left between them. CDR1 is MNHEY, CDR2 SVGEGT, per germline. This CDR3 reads CASSPLRPGDVTYEQYF. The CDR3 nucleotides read TGTGCCAGCAGTCCACTCCGGCCAGGGGATGTGACCTACGAGCAGTACTTC.